This T cell receptor beta chain was found in a study of shared clonotypes between healthy human individuals. With regard to this clone: Its specificity is unknown.

Whole-study results and caveats: Sequencing depth was a factor that was expected to affect clonotype sharing among donors. Across subsets, estimated richness was generally greater for naive than for memory populations.

The table came from immunoSEQ multiplex PCR; TCRdb's copy has only in-frame clones and leaves some out. The table includes about 1.1 million clones, roughly 80% detected once. HIV-negative, healthy adults without recent acute infections or vaccinations were the donors. Nashville, Tennessee was home to all donors, who were Caucasian adults. Sequencing was done on a sample of memory CD4+ T cells from PBMCs. The subset denotes: CD45RA-negative fraction. The TCR originated in a man younger than 35 in good health. Some clones in this sample may be carry-over from other donors' samples.

The CDR3 DNA is TGTGCCAGCAGCTTGGGGCTCGGCGGTCATGAGCAGTTCTTC. Amino acid sequence: CASSLGLGGHEQFF. The J gene is TRBJ2-1, the V gene TRBV11-3; tentatively, D is TRBD1 (5 bases). CDR1 SGHNT and CDR2 YENEEA come from the germline V gene. V was cut by 3 bases and J by 8 bases, with 14 bases left in between. This CDR3 has 14 amino acids. Complete variable domain (other parts from reference TRBV11-3 and TRBJ2-1): EAGVVQSPRYKIIEKKQPVAFWCNPISGHNTLYWYLQNLGQGPELLIRYENEEAVDDSQLPKDRFSAERLKGVDSTLKIQPAELGDSAVYLCASSLGLGGHEQFFGPGTRLTVL.